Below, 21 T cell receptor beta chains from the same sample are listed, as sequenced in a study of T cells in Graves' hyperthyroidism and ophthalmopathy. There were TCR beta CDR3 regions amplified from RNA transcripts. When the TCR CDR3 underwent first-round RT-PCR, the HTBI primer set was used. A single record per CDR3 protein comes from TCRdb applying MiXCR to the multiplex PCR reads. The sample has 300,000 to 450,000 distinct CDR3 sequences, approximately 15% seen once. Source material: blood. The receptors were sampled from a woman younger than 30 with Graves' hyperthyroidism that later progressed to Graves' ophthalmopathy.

CDR3 amino acids: CASGGGTEAFF. The CDR3 region has the DNA TGCGCCAGCGGTGGGGGAACTGAAGCTTTCTTT. The chain couples TRBV10-2 to TRBJ1-1; maybe TRBD1 (5 bases). This CDR3 is built from 11 residues. V lost 8 bases to trimming and J lost 5 bases, with 9 bases between them. Germline-derived CDR1 and CDR2 are WSHSY and SAAADI.

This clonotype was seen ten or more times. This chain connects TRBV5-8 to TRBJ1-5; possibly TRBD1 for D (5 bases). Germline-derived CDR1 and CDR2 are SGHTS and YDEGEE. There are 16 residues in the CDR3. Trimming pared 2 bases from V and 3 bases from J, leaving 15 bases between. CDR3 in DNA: TGTGCCAGCAGCTTTCCCAACAGGAACATCAATCAGCCCCAGCATTTT. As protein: CASSFPNRNINQPQHF.

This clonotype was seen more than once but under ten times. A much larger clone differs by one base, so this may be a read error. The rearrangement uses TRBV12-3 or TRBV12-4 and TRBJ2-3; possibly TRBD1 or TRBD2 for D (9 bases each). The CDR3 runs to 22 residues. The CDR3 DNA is TGTACCAGCAGTTTACGGGACAGGGCTCTTCCTCTTAGCGGGAGAGAGTACCATACGCAGTATTTT. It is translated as CTSSLRDRALPLSGREYHTQYF.

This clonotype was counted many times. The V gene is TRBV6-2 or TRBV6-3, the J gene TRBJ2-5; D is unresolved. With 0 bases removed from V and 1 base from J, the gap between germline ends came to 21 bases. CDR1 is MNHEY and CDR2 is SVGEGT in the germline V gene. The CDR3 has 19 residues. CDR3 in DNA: TGTGCCAGCAGTTACTCCCCGCTTACTGCCGCTTATCTCCAAGAGACCCAGTACTTC. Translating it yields CASSYSPLTAAYLQETQYF.

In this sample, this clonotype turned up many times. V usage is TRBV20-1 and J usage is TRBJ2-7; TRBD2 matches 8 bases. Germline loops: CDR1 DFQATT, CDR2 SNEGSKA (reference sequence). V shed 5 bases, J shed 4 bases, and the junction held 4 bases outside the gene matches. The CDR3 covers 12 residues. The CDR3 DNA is TGCAGTGCTCAGGGACTAGGGTACGAGCAGTACTTC. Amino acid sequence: CSAQGLGYEQYF.

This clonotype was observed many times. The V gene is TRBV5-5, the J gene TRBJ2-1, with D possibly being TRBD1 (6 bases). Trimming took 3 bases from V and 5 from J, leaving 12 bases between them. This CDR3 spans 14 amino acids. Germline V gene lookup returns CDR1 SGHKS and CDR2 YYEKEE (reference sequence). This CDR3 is CASSYRDTNNEQFF. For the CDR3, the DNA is TGTGCCAGCAGCTACCGGGACACCAACAATGAGCAGTTCTTC.

CDR3 coding DNA: TGCGCCAGCAGTGAGCGCATTAGCGGGAGGACCACCCTCTCCTACGAGCAGTACTTC. It translates to CASSERISGRTTLSYEQYF. The chain is built from TRBV10-1 and TRBJ2-7, with 10 bases identical to TRBD2. Germline V gene sequence: CDR1 WNHNN, CDR2 SYGVQD (reference sequence). This CDR3 has 19 amino acids. Trimming took 2 bases from V and 0 from J; bases not matched to a gene: 13.

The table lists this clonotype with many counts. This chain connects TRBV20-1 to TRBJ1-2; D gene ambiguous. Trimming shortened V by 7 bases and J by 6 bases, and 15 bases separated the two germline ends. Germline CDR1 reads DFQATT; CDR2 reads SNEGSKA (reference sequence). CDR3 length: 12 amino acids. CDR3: CSVPRRANGYTF. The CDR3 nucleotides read TGCAGTGTCCCGAGGAGGGCGAATGGCTACACCTTC.

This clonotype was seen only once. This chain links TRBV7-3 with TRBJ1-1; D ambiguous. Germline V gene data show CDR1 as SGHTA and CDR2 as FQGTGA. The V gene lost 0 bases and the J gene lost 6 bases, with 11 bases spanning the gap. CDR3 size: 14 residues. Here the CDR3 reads CASSLTPFQPEAFF. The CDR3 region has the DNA TGTGCCAGCAGCTTAACGCCCTTCCAGCCTGAAGCTTTCTTT. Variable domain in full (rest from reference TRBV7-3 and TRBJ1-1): GAGVSQTPSNKVTEKGKYVELRCDPISGHTALYWYRQSLGQGPEFLIYFQGTGAADDSGLPNDRFFAVRPEGSVSTLKIQRTERGDSAVYLCASSLTPFQPEAFFGQGTRLTVV.

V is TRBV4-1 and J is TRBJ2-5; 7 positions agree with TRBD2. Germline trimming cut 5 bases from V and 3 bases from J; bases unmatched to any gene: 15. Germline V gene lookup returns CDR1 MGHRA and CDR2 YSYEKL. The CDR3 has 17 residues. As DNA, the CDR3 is TGCGCCAGCAGCAATCCGCCGACCCTAGCGGCGGAAGAGACCCAGTACTTC. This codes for CASSNPPTLAAEETQYF.

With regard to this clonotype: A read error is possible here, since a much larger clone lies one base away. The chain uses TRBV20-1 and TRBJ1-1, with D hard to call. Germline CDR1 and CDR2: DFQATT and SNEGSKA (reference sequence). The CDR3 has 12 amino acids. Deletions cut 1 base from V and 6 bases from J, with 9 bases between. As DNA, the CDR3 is TGCAGTGCTAGAGGACAATCAGCTGAAGCTTTCTTT. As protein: CSARGQSAEAFF.

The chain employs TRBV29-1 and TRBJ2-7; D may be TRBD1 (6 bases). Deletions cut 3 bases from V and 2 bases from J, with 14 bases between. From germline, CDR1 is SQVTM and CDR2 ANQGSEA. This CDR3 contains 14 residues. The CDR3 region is CSVDYADSPYEQYF. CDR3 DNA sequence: TGCAGCGTTGATTATGCGGACAGCCCCTACGAGCAGTACTTC.

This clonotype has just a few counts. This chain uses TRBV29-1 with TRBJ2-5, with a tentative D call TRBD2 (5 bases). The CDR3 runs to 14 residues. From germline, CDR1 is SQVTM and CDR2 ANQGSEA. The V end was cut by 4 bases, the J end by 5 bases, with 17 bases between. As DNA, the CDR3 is TGCAGCGTTGTGCGGCAGCCGTCGGGGGAGACCCAGTACTTC. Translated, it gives CSVVRQPSGETQYF.

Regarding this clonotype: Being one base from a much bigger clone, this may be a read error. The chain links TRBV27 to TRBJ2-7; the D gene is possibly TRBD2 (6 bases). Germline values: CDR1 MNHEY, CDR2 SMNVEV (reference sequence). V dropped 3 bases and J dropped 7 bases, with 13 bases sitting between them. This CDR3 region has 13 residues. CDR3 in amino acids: CASSFIPGAEQYF. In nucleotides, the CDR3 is TGTGCCAGCAGTTTTATACCGGGAGCGGAGCAGTACTTC.

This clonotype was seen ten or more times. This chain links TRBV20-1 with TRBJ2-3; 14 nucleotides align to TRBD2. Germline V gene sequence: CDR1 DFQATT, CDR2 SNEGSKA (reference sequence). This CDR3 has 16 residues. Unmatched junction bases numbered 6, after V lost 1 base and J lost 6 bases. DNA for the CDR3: TGCAGTGCTAGAGCGGGACTAGCGGGAGTTGGGGATACGCAGTATTTT. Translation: CSARAGLAGVGDTQYF.

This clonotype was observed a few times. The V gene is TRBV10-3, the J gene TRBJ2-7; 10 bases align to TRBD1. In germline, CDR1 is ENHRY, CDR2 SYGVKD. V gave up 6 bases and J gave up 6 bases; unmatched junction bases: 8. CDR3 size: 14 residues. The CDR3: CAISGDRGPGEQYF. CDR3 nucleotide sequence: TGTGCCATCAGCGGGGACAGGGGTCCGGGCGAGCAGTACTTC.

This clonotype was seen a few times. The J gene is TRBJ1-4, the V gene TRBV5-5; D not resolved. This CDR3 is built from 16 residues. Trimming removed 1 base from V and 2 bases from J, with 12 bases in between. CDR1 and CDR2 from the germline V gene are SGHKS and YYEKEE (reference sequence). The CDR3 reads CASSLNDGVTNEKLFF. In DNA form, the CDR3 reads TGTGCCAGCAGCTTGAACGACGGAGTTACTAATGAAAAACTGTTTTTT.

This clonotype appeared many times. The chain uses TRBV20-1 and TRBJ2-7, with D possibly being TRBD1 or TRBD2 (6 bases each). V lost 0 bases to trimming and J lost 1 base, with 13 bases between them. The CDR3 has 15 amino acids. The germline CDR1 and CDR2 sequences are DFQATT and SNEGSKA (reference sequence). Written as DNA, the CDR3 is TGCAGTGCTAGAGAGGGGGGCGGTACATCCTACGAGCAGTACTTC. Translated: CSAREGGGTSYEQYF.

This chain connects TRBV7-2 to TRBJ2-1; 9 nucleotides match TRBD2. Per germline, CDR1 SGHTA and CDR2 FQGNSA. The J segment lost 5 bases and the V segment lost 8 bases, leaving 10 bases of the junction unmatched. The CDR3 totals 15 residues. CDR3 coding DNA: TGTGCCAGCGGGGGCGGGAGGGGATTAAACAATGAGCAGTTCTTC. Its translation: CASGGGRGLNNEQFF.

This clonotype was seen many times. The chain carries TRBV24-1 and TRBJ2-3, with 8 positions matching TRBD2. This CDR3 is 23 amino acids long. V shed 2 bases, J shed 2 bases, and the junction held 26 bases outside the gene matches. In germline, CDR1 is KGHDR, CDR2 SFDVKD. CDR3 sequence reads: CATSDSFRVPVEGLGGVTDTQYF. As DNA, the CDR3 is TGTGCCACCAGTGATTCGTTTAGGGTCCCCGTAGAGGGACTAGGAGGGGTCACAGATACGCAGTATTTT.

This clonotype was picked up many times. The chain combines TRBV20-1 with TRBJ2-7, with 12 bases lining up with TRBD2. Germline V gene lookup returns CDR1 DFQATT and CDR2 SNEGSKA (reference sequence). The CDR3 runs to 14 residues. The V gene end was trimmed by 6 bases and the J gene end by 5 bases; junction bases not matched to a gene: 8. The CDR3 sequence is CSALNLAGGNEQYF. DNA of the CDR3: TGCAGTGCGCTTAATCTAGCGGGAGGGAACGAGCAGTACTTC.